This entry lists 13 T cell receptor beta chains sequenced from one sample in a study of T cells in Graves' hyperthyroidism and ophthalmopathy. RNA transcripts were the template for amplifying TCR beta CDR3 regions. HTBI primers were used for first-round RT-PCR of the TCR CDR3. A single record per CDR3 protein comes from TCRdb applying MiXCR to the multiplex PCR reads. The top ten hold about 16% of the sample, which has around 340,000 distinct CDR3 sequences, about a sixth seen once. The material sequenced was blood. These receptors were collected from a woman in her thirties or forties with Graves' ophthalmopathy.

This clonotype was seen repeatedly, ten times or more. The chain joins TRBV24-1 to TRBJ1-1; D unresolved. Germline V gives CDR1 KGHDR, CDR2 SFDVKD. V was trimmed by 12 bases and J by 1 base, leaving 11 bases between them. The CDR3 is 12 residues long. CDR3 nucleotide sequence: TGTGCCGTACGCGGACGGAACACTGAAGCTTTCTTT. It yields the protein CAVRGRNTEAFF.

Comment on this clonotype: Relative to the germline gene, one junction end is altered; a read error may explain this. This chain joins TRBV11-2 and TRBJ1-1, with a weak D call TRBD1 (5 bases). Per germline, CDR1 SGHAT and CDR2 FQNNGV. This CDR3 contains 14 residues. CDR3 nucleotide sequence: TGTGCCAGCAGCTTGGTAGGGGTGAACACTGAAGCTTCCTTT. Translated: CASSLVGVNTEASF.

Ten or more counts support this clonotype. The J gene is TRBJ1-2, the V gene TRBV6-5; TRBD1 agrees at 10 bases. V trimming: 8 bases; J trimming: 4 bases; junction bases outside the gene matches: 7. Germline CDR1 MNHEY, CDR2 SVGAGI. The CDR3 totals 14 residues. The CDR3 nucleotides are TGTGCCAGCCTCCGGGACAGGGGACCCTATGGCTACACCTTC. Its translation is CASLRDRGPYGYTF.

In its sample, this clonotype was seen many times. The CDR3 sequence: CAISEGLAGQSSTDTQYF. The CDR3 nucleotides read TGTGCCATCAGTGAAGGACTAGCGGGCCAGTCTAGCACAGATACGCAGTATTTT. V usage is TRBV10-3 and J usage is TRBJ2-3; 11 bases are shared with TRBD2. The germline gives CDR1 ENHRY, CDR2 SYGVKD. The V segment lost 3 bases and the J segment 0 bases; nucleotides outside the gene matches: 8. This CDR3 contains 18 residues.

Note on this clonotype: A much larger clone is a single base away; this may be a read error. The conserved phenylalanine or tryptophan normally closing the CDR3 is absent here, so this likely arose from a read error. The V and J genes are TRBV20-1 and TRBJ1-2; the D is unclear. Deletions cut 0 bases from V and 4 bases from J, with 6 bases between. Germline values: CDR1 DFQATT, CDR2 SNEGSKA (reference sequence). This CDR3 has 12 amino acids. Written as DNA, the CDR3 is TGCAGTGCTAGAGATTCGGGCTATGGCTACACCGTC. This encodes CSARDSGYGYTV.

This clonotype showed up many times. The chain is built from TRBV27 and TRBJ1-2; 9 positions match TRBD1. V was pared by 6 bases and J by 7 bases, with 6 bases of the junction left unmatched. Per germline, CDR1 MNHEY and CDR2 SMNVEV (reference sequence). CDR3 length equals 13 residues. Here the CDR3 reads CASSLSGQGGYTF. In nucleotides, the CDR3 is TGTGCCAGCAGCCTCTCGGGACAGGGTGGCTACACCTTC.

This clonotype has at least ten counts. The chain joins TRBV20-1 to TRBJ2-7; a weak D match, TRBD2 (6 bases). Between the trimmed V and J ends, which lost 1 base and 5 bases, there was a span of 21 bases. This CDR3 comprises 16 residues. Germline CDR1 and CDR2: DFQATT and SNEGSKA (reference sequence). CDR3 residues: CSARGPGTLLRDEQYF. CDR3 sequence (DNA): TGCAGTGCTAGAGGACCCGGGACTCTCTTAAGGGACGAGCAGTACTTC.

This clonotype has a count of ten or more. This sequence joins TRBV7-2 and TRBJ2-7, with 8 bases lining up with TRBD2. Unmatched junction bases numbered 10, after V lost 0 bases and J lost 3 bases. Germline V CDR1 and CDR2: SGHTA, FQGNSA. CDR3 length equals 17 residues. CDR3 region: CASSLAGTSRGRYEQYF. The CDR3 DNA is TGTGCCAGCAGCTTAGCCGGGACTAGTCGGGGTCGCTACGAGCAGTACTTC.

This clonotype came up many times. The chain joins TRBV20-1 to TRBJ2-7; D possibly corresponds to TRBD2 (6 bases). V lost 2 bases and J 5 bases, leaving 22 bases between the germline ends. CDR3 length: 16 residues. Germline CDR1 DFQATT, CDR2 SNEGSKA (reference sequence). The CDR3 reads CSARSPSGREFNEQYF. CDR3 nucleotides: TGCAGTGCTAGATCCCCCAGCGGGCGGGAATTCAACGAGCAGTACTTC.

This clonotype was counted ten times or more. This chain joins TRBV20-1 and TRBJ2-7, with D perhaps given as TRBD1 or TRBD2 (5 bases each). Trimming pared 3 bases from V and 0 bases from J, leaving 21 bases between. The CDR3 consists of 17 residues. Per germline, CDR1 DFQATT and CDR2 SNEGSKA (reference sequence). CDR3 nucleotide sequence: TGCAGTGCTAGTGGTCGGCGCCCAGGGAGAAGCTCCTACGAGCAGTACTTC. Translation: CSASGRRPGRSSYEQYF.

Many counts were recorded for this clonotype. This chain connects TRBV3-1 to TRBJ2-2; perhaps TRBD1 as D (6 bases). Germline assignment: CDR1 LGHDT and CDR2 YNNKEL (reference sequence). Trimming removed 0 bases from V and 4 bases from J, with 12 bases in between. The CDR3 extends over 16 amino acids. The CDR3 sequence is CASSQDPDSTTGELFF. The DNA for the CDR3 is TGTGCCAGCAGCCAAGACCCGGACAGTACCACCGGGGAGCTGTTTTTT.

The sample holds many counts of this clonotype. The rearrangement uses TRBV11-3 and TRBJ1-1; D is perhaps TRBD1 (5 bases). V lost 3 bases, J lost 0 bases, and 11 bases lay in between. In germline, CDR1 is SGHNT, CDR2 YENEEA. The CDR3 covers 15 residues. The CDR3 DNA reads as TGTGCCAGCAGCTTGGGGGGGGGACTGAACACTGAAGCTTTCTTT. This translates into CASSLGGGLNTEAFF.

About this clonotype itself: An end of the junction differs from the germline gene, which may be a read error. The V gene is TRBV11-2, the J gene TRBJ2-7; maybe TRBD2 (5 bases). The CDR3 sequence is 17 residues long. CDR1 and CDR2 (germline): SGHAT, FQNNGV. CDR3 in amino acids: CASSLTGLVGVGDEQSF. The CDR3, as DNA: TGTGCCAGCAGCTTAACCGGGCTAGTGGGAGTAGGAGACGAGCAGTCCTTC.